This T cell receptor (beta chain) was recorded in a study of T cells after yellow fever vaccination. Deletions cut 5 bases from V and 0 bases from J, with 10 bases between. The CDR3 runs to 14 residues. This clonotype was seen a few times. TCRdb reprocessed the 5' RACE reads via MiXCR and lists one record per CDR3 protein. This table holds a few hundred thousand distinct CDR3 sequences, about 4% found once. The chain is built from TRBV12-3 or TRBV12-4 and TRBJ1-2, with D unclear. Sequences were derived from PBMCs, sampled 5 days after the yellow fever booster vaccination. The source is a man aged 18 to 30 who received the YFV17D yellow fever vaccine. The chain's CDR3 is CASSPPNTNYGYTF. The CDR3 bases are TGTGCCAGCAGTCCCCCGAATACTAACTATGGCTACACCTTC.